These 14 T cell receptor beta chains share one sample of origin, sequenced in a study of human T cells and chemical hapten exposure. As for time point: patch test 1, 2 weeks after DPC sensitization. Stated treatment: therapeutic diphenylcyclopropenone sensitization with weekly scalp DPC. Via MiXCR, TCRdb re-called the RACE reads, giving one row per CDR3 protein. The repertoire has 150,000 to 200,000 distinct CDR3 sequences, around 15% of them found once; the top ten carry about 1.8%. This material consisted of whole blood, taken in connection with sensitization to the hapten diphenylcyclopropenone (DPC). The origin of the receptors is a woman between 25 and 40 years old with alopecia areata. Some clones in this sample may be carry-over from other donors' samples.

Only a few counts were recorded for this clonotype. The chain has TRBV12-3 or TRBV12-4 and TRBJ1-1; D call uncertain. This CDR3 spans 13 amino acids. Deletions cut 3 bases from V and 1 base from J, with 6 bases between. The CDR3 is CASSLNENTEAFF. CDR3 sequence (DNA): TGTGCCAGCAGTTTGAATGAGAACACTGAAGCTTTCTTT.

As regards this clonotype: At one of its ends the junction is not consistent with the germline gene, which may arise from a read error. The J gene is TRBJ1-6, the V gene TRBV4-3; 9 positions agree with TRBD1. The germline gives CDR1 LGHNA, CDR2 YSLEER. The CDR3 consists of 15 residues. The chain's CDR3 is CASRQGTGSNSPLHF. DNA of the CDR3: TGCGCCAGCCGCCAAGGGACAGGGAGTAATTCACCCCTCCACTTT.

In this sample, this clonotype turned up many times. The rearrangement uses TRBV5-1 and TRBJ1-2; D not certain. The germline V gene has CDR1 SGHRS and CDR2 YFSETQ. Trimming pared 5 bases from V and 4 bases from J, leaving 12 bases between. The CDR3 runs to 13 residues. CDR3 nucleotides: TGCGCCAGCAGTCAGGTGGGGTCCTATGGCTACACCTTC. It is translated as CASSQVGSYGYTF.

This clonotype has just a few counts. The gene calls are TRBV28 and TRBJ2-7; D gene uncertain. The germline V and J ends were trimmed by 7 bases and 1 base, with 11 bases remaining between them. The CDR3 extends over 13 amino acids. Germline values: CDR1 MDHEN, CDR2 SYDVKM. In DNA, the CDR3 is TGTGCCAGCAATTGGTTGGGGTCCTACGAGCAGTACTTC. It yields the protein CASNWLGSYEQYF.

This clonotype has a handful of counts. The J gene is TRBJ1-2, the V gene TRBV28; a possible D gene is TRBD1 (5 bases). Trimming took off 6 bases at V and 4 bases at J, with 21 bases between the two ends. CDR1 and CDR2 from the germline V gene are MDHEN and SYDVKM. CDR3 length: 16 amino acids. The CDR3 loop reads CASSPAGTLEAYGYTF. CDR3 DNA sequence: TGTGCCAGCAGCCCCGCCGGGACCCTGGAGGCCTATGGCTACACCTTC.

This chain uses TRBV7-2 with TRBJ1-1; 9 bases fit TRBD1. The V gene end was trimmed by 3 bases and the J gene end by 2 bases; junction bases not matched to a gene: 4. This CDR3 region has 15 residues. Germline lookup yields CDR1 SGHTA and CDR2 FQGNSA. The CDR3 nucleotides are TGTGCCAGCAGCTTCCACAGGGGGCTCAACACTGAAGCTTTCTTT. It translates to CASSFHRGLNTEAFF.

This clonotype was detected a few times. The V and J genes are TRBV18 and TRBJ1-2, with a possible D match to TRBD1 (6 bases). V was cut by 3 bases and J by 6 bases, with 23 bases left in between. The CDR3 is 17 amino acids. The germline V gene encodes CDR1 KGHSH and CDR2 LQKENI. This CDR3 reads CASSPGTSARGLHGYTF. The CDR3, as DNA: TGTGCCAGCTCACCCGGAACGTCGGCCAGGGGACTTCATGGCTACACCTTC.

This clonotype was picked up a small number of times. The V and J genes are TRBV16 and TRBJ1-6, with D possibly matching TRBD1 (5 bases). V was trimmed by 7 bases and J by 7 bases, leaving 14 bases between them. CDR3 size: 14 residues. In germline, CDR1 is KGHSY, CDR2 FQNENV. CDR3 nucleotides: TGTGCCAGCACCCCGGCCGGGACCAATTCACCCCTCCACTTT. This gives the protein CASTPAGTNSPLHF. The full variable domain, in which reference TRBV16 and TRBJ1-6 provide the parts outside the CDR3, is GEEVAQTPKHLVRGEGQKAKLYCAPIKGHSYVFWYQQVLKNEFKFLISFQNENVFDETGMPKERFSAKCLPNSPCSLEIQATKLEDSAVYFCASTPAGTNSPLHFGNGTRLTVT.

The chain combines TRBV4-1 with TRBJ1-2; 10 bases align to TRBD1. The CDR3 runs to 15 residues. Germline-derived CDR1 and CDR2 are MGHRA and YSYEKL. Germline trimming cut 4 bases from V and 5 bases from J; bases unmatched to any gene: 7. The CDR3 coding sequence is TGCGCCAGCAGCCCCGGGACAGGGGAATTATATGGCTACACCTTC. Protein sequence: CASSPGTGELYGYTF.

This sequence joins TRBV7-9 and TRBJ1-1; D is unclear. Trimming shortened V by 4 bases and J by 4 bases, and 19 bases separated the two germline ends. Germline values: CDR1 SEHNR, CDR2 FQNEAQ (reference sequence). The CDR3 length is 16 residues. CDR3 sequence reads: CASSSYNRDSGTEAFF. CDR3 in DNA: TGTGCCAGCAGCTCCTACAATCGAGACTCTGGCACTGAAGCTTTCTTT.

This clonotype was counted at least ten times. Here the CDR3 reads CASSLTSTQDTQYF. CDR3 bases: TGTGCCAGCAGCTTAACCTCGACGCAAGATACGCAGTATTTT. This sequence joins TRBV7-3 and TRBJ2-3; D unclear. The V gene lost 0 bases and the J gene lost 5 bases, with 9 bases spanning the gap. Germline CDR1 SGHTA, CDR2 FQGTGA. The CDR3 spans 14 residues. Based on the CDR3 plus reference TRBV7-3 and TRBJ2-3, the full variable domain is GAGVSQTPSNKVTEKGKYVELRCDPISGHTALYWYRQSLGQGPEFLIYFQGTGAADDSGLPNDRFFAVRPEGSVSTLKIQRTERGDSAVYLCASSLTSTQDTQYFGPGTRLTVL.

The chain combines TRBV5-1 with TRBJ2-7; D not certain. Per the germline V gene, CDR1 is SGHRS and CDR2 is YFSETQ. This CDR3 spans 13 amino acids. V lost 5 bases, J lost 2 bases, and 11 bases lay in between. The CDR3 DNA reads TGCGCCAGCAGTGAACCGGCAGCCTACGAGCAGTACTTC. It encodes CASSEPAAYEQYF.

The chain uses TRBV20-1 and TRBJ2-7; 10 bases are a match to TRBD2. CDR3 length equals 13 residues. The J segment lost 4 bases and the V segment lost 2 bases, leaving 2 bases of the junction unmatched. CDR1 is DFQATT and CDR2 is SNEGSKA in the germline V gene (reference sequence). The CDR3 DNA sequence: TGCAGTGCTAGACTAGCGGGGGTGTACGAGCAGTACTTC. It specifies CSARLAGVYEQYF.

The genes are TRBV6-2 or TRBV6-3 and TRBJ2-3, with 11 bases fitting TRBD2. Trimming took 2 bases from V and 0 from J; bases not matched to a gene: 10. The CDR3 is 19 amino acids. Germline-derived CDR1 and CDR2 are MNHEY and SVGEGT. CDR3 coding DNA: TGTGCCAGCAGTTACCCTTCGACTAGCGGGGTATCTAGCACAGATACGCAGTATTTT. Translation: CASSYPSTSGVSSTDTQYF.